A single sample is the source of the 7 T cell receptor beta chains below, sequenced in a study of response to subunit inactivated influenza vaccine. In TCRdb, the RT-PCR reads were re-called with MiXCR into one record per CDR3 protein. Of 150,000 or so distinct CDR3 sequences listed, about 10% are singletons. The sample consisted of CD8+ T cells sorted from PBMCs, taken less than 30 months after vaccination. The receptors originated from a man in his fifties or sixties who received an inactivated influenza vaccine.

CDR3 amino acids: CASSVGPSSYEQYF. The CDR3 DNA reads TGTGCCAGCAGCGTAGGTCCAAGCTCCTACGAGCAGTACTTC. The chain links TRBV9 to TRBJ2-7; no clear D gene. CDR1 and CDR2 (germline): SGDLS, YYNGEE. Trimming pared 0 bases from V and 0 bases from J, leaving 7 bases between. The CDR3 sequence is 14 residues long.

The chain uses TRBV20-1 and TRBJ2-1, with unresolved D. This CDR3 comprises 11 residues. Germline CDR1 reads DFQATT; CDR2 reads SNEGSKA (reference sequence). Between the trimmed V and J ends, which lost 0 bases and 3 bases, there was a span of 0 bases. CDR3 DNA sequence: TGCAGTGCTAGAGACTACAATGAGCAGTTCTTC. Protein: CSARDYNEQFF.

This clonotype occurred many times. V is TRBV20-1 and J is TRBJ2-7, with D perhaps TRBD2 (5 bases). CDR1 and CDR2 (germline): DFQATT, SNEGSKA (reference sequence). CDR3 length: 13 residues. V lost 1 base and J 3 bases, leaving 10 bases between the germline ends. The CDR3 reads CSARVEGFYEQYF. The CDR3, as DNA: TGCAGTGCTAGAGTAGAGGGCTTCTACGAGCAGTACTTC.

This rearrangement joins TRBV4-1 to TRBJ2-2; D uncertain. The ends were cut back, 8 bases at V and 1 base at J, with 8 bases in the middle. There are 13 residues in the CDR3. Per germline, CDR1 MGHRA and CDR2 YSYEKL. The CDR3 region is CASGPGNTGELFF. Here the CDR3 DNA reads TGCGCCAGCGGACCCGGGAACACCGGGGAGCTGTTTTTT.

This clonotype was detected only a few times. J is TRBJ2-2 and V is TRBV29-1; D is possibly TRBD1 (6 bases). The CDR3 runs 17 residues. The germline V gene encodes CDR1 SQVTM and CDR2 ANQGSEA. CDR3: CGTVLSDGTGSAGELFF. CDR3 DNA: TGCGGAACCGTGTTGTCGGATGGAACAGGGTCGGCCGGGGAGCTGTTTTTT.

V is TRBV28 and J is TRBJ2-7; D not certain. V shed 3 bases and J shed 7 bases, with 19 bases lying between them. The CDR3 loop spans 15 amino acids. Germline V gives CDR1 MDHEN, CDR2 SYDVKM. For the CDR3, the DNA is TGTGCCAGCAGTTTGCGTGGTCTTACGCTCTGGGAGCAGTACTTC. Encoded protein: CASSLRGLTLWEQYF.

The rearrangement links TRBV2 to TRBJ2-3; maybe TRBD2 (5 bases). The ends were cut back, 7 bases at V and 0 bases at J, with 14 bases in the middle. CDR1 and CDR2 from the germline V gene are SNHLY and FYNNEI. CDR3 length: 15 amino acids. CDR3 DNA: TGTGCCAGCACGCCTTGGGAGACTAGCACAGATACGCAGTATTTT. It codes for CASTPWETSTDTQYF.